The sequence of this T cell receptor (beta chain) was determined in a study of blood T cell repertoires in COVID-19. Study background: Sites in the United States, Italy and Spain provided acute and convalescent COVID-19 samples.

In the authors' workflow: For nucleated cells, counts were estimated from reference gene primer amplification. TCRdb's table, derived via immunoSEQ multiplex PCR, lists solely in-frame clones and lacks some. For V, J and clone size, that table is used; D and trimming come from the DNA. The sample has around 60,000 clones, roughly two thirds seen once. The CDR3 extends over 14 amino acids. V was trimmed by 5 bases and J by 2 bases, leaving 11 bases between them. Per germline, CDR1 MNHEY and CDR2 SVGAGI. The Seattle site enrolled patients during active infection and followed them longitudinally. Sequences were obtained from peripheral blood. This receptor was identified in a woman between 65 and 79 years old with COVID-19, enrolled during active disease. This chain joins TRBV6-5 and TRBJ2-3, with D possibly being TRBD1 (6 bases). The DNA of the CDR3 is TGTGCCAGCAGTCCAAGGGGGACCACAGATACGCAGTATTTT. This encodes CASSPRGTTDTQYF.